The 23 T cell receptor beta chains presented below share a single source sample, sequenced in a study of blood T cell repertoires in COVID-19. Sequencing was performed with immunoSEQ multiplex PCR; in TCRdb, only in-frame clones are kept and a portion is missing. The sample has 360,000 or so clones; about 90% are singletons. Source material: PBMCs or T cells enriched from blood (not recorded which). The origin of the receptors is a woman aged 25-40 years who had recovered from COVID-19.

The chain recombines TRBV4-1 with TRBJ1-3; D gene uncertain. Germline assignment: CDR1 MGHRA and CDR2 YSYEKL. Trimming removed 2 bases from V and 8 bases from J, with 10 bases in between. The CDR3 consists of 13 residues. DNA of the CDR3: TGCGCCAGCAGCCAAAGGGCCGGGGACACCATATATTTT. This gives the protein CASSQRAGDTIYF.

The CDR3 loop reads CASSPRGRSYEQYF. The CDR3, as DNA: TGTGCCAGCAGCCCCCGCGGGAGGAGTTACGAGCAGTACTTC. The rearrangement links TRBV27 to TRBJ2-7; TRBD2 matches 8 bases. The CDR3 totals 14 residues. Germline V gene sequence: CDR1 MNHEY, CDR2 SMNVEV (reference sequence). Germline trimming cut 6 bases from V and 4 bases from J; bases unmatched to any gene: 8.

This clone occurred a few times. The rearrangement uses TRBV5-4 and TRBJ2-7, with a possible D match to TRBD2 (6 bases). Germline V gene lookup returns CDR1 SGHNT and CDR2 YYREEE (reference sequence). This CDR3 is 15 amino acids long. V was shortened by 4 bases and J by 2 bases, with 16 bases between the two germline ends. Here the CDR3 DNA reads TGTGCCAGCAGCAACGGCCGGGAGCCGCCCTACGAGCAGTACTTC. It encodes CASSNGREPPYEQYF.

V and J are TRBV3-1 (or the pseudogene TRBV3-2) and TRBJ2-7, with 7 bases identical to TRBD1. V lost 2 bases to trimming and J lost 3 bases; unmatched junction nucleotides: 4. The CDR3 length is 14 residues. Germline V lookup: CDR1 LGHDT, CDR2 YNNKEL (reference sequence). The CDR3 reads CASSQPDRIYEQYF. CDR3 bases: TGTGCCAGCAGCCAACCGGACAGGATCTACGAGCAGTACTTC.

The chain carries TRBV5-4 and TRBJ2-5; possibly TRBD2 for D (5 bases). The germline V gene has CDR1 SGHNT and CDR2 YYREEE (reference sequence). The ends were cut back, 2 bases at V and 2 bases at J, with 10 bases in the middle. The CDR3 is 14 residues long. CDR3 amino acids: CASSFRGSQETQYF. CDR3 DNA sequence: TGTGCCAGCAGCTTCCGCGGGTCACAAGAGACCCAGTACTTC.

The rearrangement joins TRBV12-5 to TRBJ1-4; 8 bases line up with TRBD1. The V gene end was trimmed by 5 bases and the J gene end by 5 bases; junction bases not matched to a gene: 4. Per the germline V gene, CDR1 is LGHNT and CDR2 is FRNRAP. The CDR3 contains 14 residues. CDR3 sequence: CASGNRDRNEKLFF. In DNA form, the CDR3 reads TGTGCTAGTGGTAACCGGGACAGGAATGAAAAACTGTTTTTT.

This chain joins TRBV13 and TRBJ2-5; no reliable D call. The germline gives CDR1 PRHDT, CDR2 FYEKMQ (reference sequence). Trimming removed 4 bases at V and 5 bases at J, with 8 bases between. This CDR3 comprises 12 residues. CDR3 in amino acids: CASSWVEETQYF. The CDR3, as DNA: TGTGCCAGCAGCTGGGTGGAGGAGACCCAGTACTTC.

This clone was detected once. V is TRBV30 and J is TRBJ1-2; 12 nucleotides align to TRBD1. Germline V lookup: CDR1 GTSNPN, CDR2 SVGIG (reference sequence). This CDR3 has 15 residues. With V trimmed by 8 bases and J by 2 bases, 9 bases remained unmatched. CDR3 sequence reads: CAGSGTGGENYGYTF. The CDR3 DNA follows: TGTGCCGGCTCCGGGACAGGGGGCGAGAACTATGGCTACACCTTC.

Only one count was recorded for this clone. CDR3 protein: CAIRTGLAGAQGNEQFF. CDR3 sequence (DNA): TGTGCCATCAGGACGGGACTAGCGGGGGCACAAGGCAATGAGCAGTTCTTC. The V and J genes are TRBV10-3 and TRBJ2-1; 14 nucleotides match TRBD2. CDR1 and CDR2 (germline): ENHRY, SYGVKD. The length of the CDR3 is 17 residues. V lost 6 bases to trimming and J lost 6 bases; unmatched junction nucleotides: 10.

The gene calls are TRBV2 and TRBJ1-2; TRBD1 matches 8 bases. The CDR3 length is 13 residues. With 8 bases clipped from V and 6 bases from J, the junction kept 8 bases outside the gene matches. Germline assignment: CDR1 SNHLY and CDR2 FYNNEI. The CDR3 region is CASLPRGLHGYTF. The CDR3 region has the DNA TGTGCCAGCCTGCCCAGGGGGCTCCATGGCTACACCTTC.

This clone came up once. The V and J genes are TRBV18 and TRBJ1-1; maybe TRBD1 (5 bases). This CDR3 contains 13 residues. From germline, CDR1 is KGHSH and CDR2 LQKENI. V lost 6 bases, J lost 2 bases, and 10 bases lay in between. The CDR3 region has the DNA TGTGCCAGCTCGCTACAGGTTAACACTGAAGCTTTCTTT. As protein: CASSLQVNTEAFF.

This clone was seen more than once but under ten times. The genes are TRBV5-1 and TRBJ1-2; 7 bases map to TRBD1. V was clipped by 4 bases and J by 5 bases; unmatched bases: 8. Germline V CDR1 and CDR2: SGHRS, YFSETQ. CDR3 length: 14 amino acids. The CDR3 sequence is CASSPTGTLYGYTF. The DNA for the CDR3 is TGCGCCAGCAGCCCGACAGGGACCCTTTATGGCTACACCTTC.

The chain employs TRBV27 and TRBJ1-2; D is unresolved. Germline loops: CDR1 MNHEY, CDR2 SMNVEV (reference sequence). V gave up 0 bases and J gave up 4 bases, with 12 bases separating them. The CDR3 runs to 15 residues. Here the CDR3 reads CASSLSVQDRYGYTF. In DNA form, the CDR3 reads TGTGCCAGCAGTTTATCTGTCCAGGATCGCTATGGCTACACCTTC.

The V call is TRBV15, the J call TRBJ2-7; D unresolved. With 4 bases removed from V and 2 bases from J, the gap between germline ends came to 12 bases. Germline CDR1 and CDR2: LNHNV and YYDKDF (reference sequence). CDR3 length: 14 amino acids. The CDR3 nucleotides read TGTGCCACCAGCACGCCTTGGAGCCCCTACGAGCAGTACTTC. This encodes CATSTPWSPYEQYF. Full variable domain (remainder filled in from reference TRBV15 and TRBJ2-7): DAMVIQNPRYQVTQFGKPVTLSCSQTLNHNVMYWYQQKSSQAPKLLFHYYDKDFNNEADTPDNFQSRRPNTSFCFLDIRSPGLGDTAMYLCATSTPWSPYEQYFGPGTRLTVT.

This chain joins TRBV28 and TRBJ2-7, with 11 bases matching TRBD2. Germline CDR1 and CDR2: MDHEN and SYDVKM. The J segment lost 5 bases and the V segment lost 8 bases, leaving 8 bases of the junction unmatched. This CDR3 comprises 14 residues. In nucleotides, the CDR3 is TGTGCCAGCTCCTGGGGGACTAGCGGCGACGAGCAGTACTTC. Residues: CASSWGTSGDEQYF.

The V and J genes are TRBV7-8 and TRBJ1-5, with TRBD1 identical over 8 bases. Germline V lookup: CDR1 SGHVS, CDR2 FQNEAQ. This CDR3 region has 16 residues. V was pared by 1 base and J by 7 bases, with 9 bases of the junction left unmatched. CDR3 loop: CASSLGRTGPGQPQHF. CDR3 nucleotide sequence: TGTGCCAGCAGCTTAGGGAGGACAGGGCCCGGACAGCCCCAGCATTTT.

The chain is built from TRBV7-9 and TRBJ2-2; TRBD1 aligns across 8 bases. The germline CDR1 and CDR2 sequences are SEHNR and FQNEAQ (reference sequence). The CDR3 has 14 residues. With V trimmed by 5 bases and J by 5 bases, 4 bases remained unmatched. The CDR3 reads CASSANRGTGELFF. CDR3 sequence (DNA): TGTGCCAGCAGCGCAAACAGGGGGACCGGGGAGCTGTTTTTT. Using reference TRBV7-9 and TRBJ2-2 for the parts outside the CDR3, the full variable domain is DTGVSQNPRHKITKRGQNVTFRCDPISEHNRLYWYRQTLGQGPEFLTYFQNEAQLEKSRLLSDRFSAERPKGSFSTLEIQRTEQGDSAMYLCASSANRGTGELFFGEGSRLTVL.

The rearrangement links TRBV23-1 to TRBJ2-4; TRBD1 aligns across 8 bases. TRBV23-1 is placed among ORFs of uncertain function. The length of the CDR3 is 16 residues. Trimming took 6 bases from V and 4 from J; bases not matched to a gene: 11. This chain's CDR3 is CASSLLSGTGKNIQYF. CDR3 in DNA: TGCGCCAGCAGCCTACTCTCCGGGACAGGAAAAAACATTCAGTACTTC.

This clone was detected once. The chain employs TRBV18 and TRBJ1-2; D ambiguous. V was shortened by 6 bases and J by 1 base, with 15 bases between the two germline ends. Germline lookup yields CDR1 KGHSH and CDR2 LQKENI. This CDR3 comprises 15 residues. The CDR3 here is CASSDGPSLNYGYTF. CDR3 nucleotides: TGTGCCAGCTCGGACGGCCCTAGCCTTAACTATGGCTACACCTTC.

The J gene is TRBJ2-7, the V gene TRBV6-5; 13 bases are shared with TRBD2. Trimming removed 5 bases from V and 1 base from J; junction bases left unmatched: 2. Per the germline V gene, CDR1 is MNHEY and CDR2 is SVGAGI. This CDR3 region has 15 residues. CDR3 DNA sequence: TGTGCCAGCAGTCGACTAGCGGGAGGTTCCTACGAGCAGTACTTC. Translating gives CASSRLAGGSYEQYF.

This chain joins TRBV2 and TRBJ1-1; D unclear. V lost 8 bases to trimming and J lost 0 bases, with 13 bases between them. This CDR3 has 14 residues. CDR1 and CDR2 (germline): SNHLY, FYNNEI. For the CDR3, the DNA is TGTGCCAGCTCCACTGGGCAGGTGAACACTGAAGCTTTCTTT. This translates into CASSTGQVNTEAFF. The full variable domain, completed using reference TRBV2 and TRBJ1-1, is EPEVTQTPSHQVTQMGQEVILRCVPISNHLYFYWYRQILGQKVEFLVSFYNNEISEKSEIFDDQFSVERPDGSNFTLKIRSTKLEDSAMYFCASSTGQVNTEAFFGQGTRLTVV.

This chain uses TRBV27 with TRBJ1-5; TRBD1 matches 11 bases. The CDR3 contains 16 residues. Germline V gene lookup returns CDR1 MNHEY and CDR2 SMNVEV (reference sequence). The ends lost 2 bases at V and 6 bases at J; junction bases unmatched: 6. The CDR3 loop reads CASSLQGTGGFQPQHF. Here the CDR3 DNA reads TGTGCCAGCAGTTTACAAGGGACAGGGGGTTTTCAGCCCCAGCATTTT.

CDR3 nucleotide sequence: TGTGCCAGCTCACCACCGGGACAGGGGACCTACGAGCAGTACTTC. This sequence encodes CASSPPGQGTYEQYF. The J gene is TRBJ2-7, the V gene TRBV18; 10 bases fit TRBD1. V shed 0 bases and J 2 bases; nucleotides not matched to a gene: 1. Germline CDR1 and CDR2: KGHSH and LQKENI. CDR3 size: 15 residues.